This T cell receptor beta chain was found in a study of blood T cell repertoires in COVID-19. As for the study in general: Samples came from the United States, Italy and Spain, spanning acute and convalescent COVID-19. The cDNA or gDNA used as material had been derived from T cells, B-cell-depleted T cells, or PBMCs.

Residents of about two dozen US areas, aged about 18 to 95 years, made up the participants. Symptom resolution, clearance, or two negative PCRs marked the recovered donors of Cohort 3. Trimming took 3 bases from V and 3 from J; bases not matched to a gene: 14. There are 19 residues in the CDR3. Germline V gives CDR1 LGHNT, CDR2 FRNRAP. This clone came up once. Sequencing used immunoSEQ multiplex PCR; TCRdb keeps in-frame clones, though not all of them. The sample records approximately 240,000 clones, around nine tenths being singletons. The source of this sequence is a woman aged 18-35 years who had recovered from COVID-19. The chain is built from TRBV12-5 and TRBJ1-5; 10 nucleotides match TRBD1. Input material: PBMCs or T cells enriched from blood (not recorded which). DNA of the CDR3: TGTGCTAGTGGTTTACTATGGACCGGGACAGGGGTCAACAATCAGCCCCAGCATTTT. Residues: CASGLLWTGTGVNNQPQHF.